This TCR beta chain emerged from a study of OX40 agonist ivuxolimab in advanced cancers. About the study: A mean age of around 66 years, range roughly 23 to 85, was recorded, and 70% to 85% were male. General observations from the study: In the expanded peripheral T cells, antigen specificity was never determined.

Sequencing was performed with immunoSEQ multiplex PCR; in TCRdb, only in-frame clones are kept and a portion is missing. The table includes about 80,000 clones, around 92% detected once. The sampling schedule covered blood at baseline, cycle 4 day 1, and cycle 7 day 1. A note on this clone: Its antigen is unknown.

The sample in question was CD4+ or CD8+ T cells sorted from blood, obtained in a trial of the OX40 agonist ivuxolimab. This TCR was sampled from an adult with an advanced solid tumor such as melanoma, head and neck, liver or kidney cancer.

The CDR3 DNA follows: TGTGCCAGCAGCTTAGATCCAGGGGAAGGATTCAACTATGGCTACACCTTC. Protein sequence: CASSLDPGEGFNYGYTF. V and J are TRBV7-2 and TRBJ1-2, with D possibly being TRBD1 (6 bases). Per the germline V gene, CDR1 is SGHTA and CDR2 is FQGNSA. The V gene lost 1 base and the J gene lost 2 bases, with 17 bases spanning the gap. The CDR3 extends over 17 amino acids.